These 13 T cell receptor beta chains came from one sample sequenced in a study of PD-L1 blockade in urothelial cancer. Time point indicated: pretreatment peripheral blood. The protocol was immunoSEQ multiplex PCR, while the TCRdb copy is restricted to in-frame clones and leaves out a portion. The table has 70,000 to 80,000 clones, over 80% seen once. Sequenced material: PBMCs, taken around atezolizumab (anti-PD-L1) treatment. These receptors were taken from a man between 35 and 55 years old with urothelial cancer.

The rearrangement joins TRBV9 to TRBJ1-3; no firm D call. CDR3 length: 13 residues. The germline V gene has CDR1 SGDLS and CDR2 YYNGEE. Trimming took 0 bases from V and 4 from J, leaving 5 bases between them. In DNA, the CDR3 is TGTGCCAGCAGCGTAGACAACGGAAACACCATATATTTT. Translated: CASSVDNGNTIYF.

J is TRBJ2-3 and V is TRBV7-9; 14 bases line up with TRBD2. Germline trimming cut 5 bases from V and 4 bases from J; bases unmatched to any gene: 5. CDR1 and CDR2 from the germline V gene are SEHNR and FQNEAQ (reference sequence). The CDR3 is 16 amino acids. The CDR3 region has the DNA TGTGCCAGCAGCCCGGGACTAGCGGGAGTAGCAGATACGCAGTATTTT. The encoded protein is CASSPGLAGVADTQYF. Supplemented by reference TRBV7-9 and TRBJ2-3, the full variable domain reads DTGVSQNPRHKITKRGQNVTFRCDPISEHNRLYWYRQTLGQGPEFLTYFQNEAQLEKSRLLSDRFSAERPKGSFSTLEIQRTEQGDSAMYLCASSPGLAGVADTQYFGPGTRLTVL.

The rearrangement uses TRBV6-5 and TRBJ2-7; D is possibly TRBD2 (5 bases). Germline V CDR1 and CDR2: MNHEY, SVGAGI. Trimming took off 4 bases at V and 2 bases at J, with 15 bases between the two ends. This CDR3 is built from 15 residues. CDR3 protein: CASSWRATGTYEQYF. The CDR3 DNA reads TGTGCCAGCAGTTGGCGGGCGACGGGGACCTACGAGCAGTACTTC.

This chain links TRBV30 with TRBJ2-2; D is perhaps TRBD1 (6 bases). CDR1 GTSNPN and CDR2 SVGIG come from the germline V gene (reference sequence). V was trimmed by 3 bases and J by 4 bases, leaving 18 bases between them. This CDR3 spans 16 amino acids. CDR3 nucleotide sequence: TGTGCCTGGAGGGATCAGGGGCTGGTCGTCACCGGGGAGCTGTTTTTT. Translation gives CAWRDQGLVVTGELFF.

This chain connects TRBV19 to TRBJ2-7; perhaps TRBD2 as D (6 bases). The CDR3 extends over 15 amino acids. Germline CDR1 reads LNHDA; CDR2 reads SQIVND (reference sequence). The V end lost 0 bases, the J end lost 3 bases, and 12 bases lay between the germline ends. The CDR3 region has the DNA TGTGCCAGTAGTATAGAAGGTAGCGGCCGCTACGAGCAGTACTTC. It yields the protein CASSIEGSGRYEQYF.

The rearrangement uses TRBV7-9 and TRBJ1-5; 8 positions agree with TRBD1. With V trimmed by 5 bases and J by 4 bases, 7 bases remained unmatched. CDR3 length equals 15 residues. Germline V gene sequence: CDR1 SEHNR, CDR2 FQNEAQ (reference sequence). The CDR3 nucleotides are TGTGCCAGCAGCCCCGGACAGGGTTTGAATCAGCCCCAGCATTTT. Translated: CASSPGQGLNQPQHF. Looking up the rest from reference TRBV7-9 and TRBJ1-5 gives the full variable domain: DTGVSQNPRHKITKRGQNVTFRCDPISEHNRLYWYRQTLGQGPEFLTYFQNEAQLEKSRLLSDRFSAERPKGSFSTLEIQRTEQGDSAMYLCASSPGQGLNQPQHFGDGTRLSIL.

The chain uses TRBV9 and TRBJ2-7; 11 bases map to TRBD2. Trimming removed 3 bases from V and 3 bases from J; junction bases left unmatched: 11. This CDR3 region has 17 residues. Germline V gives CDR1 SGDLS, CDR2 YYNGEE. The CDR3 spells CASSAGDPGTSGYEQYF. In DNA form, the CDR3 reads TGTGCCAGCAGCGCAGGGGACCCGGGGACTAGCGGCTACGAGCAGTACTTC.

This chain joins TRBV19 and TRBJ1-5; possibly TRBD1 for D (5 bases). V was clipped by 6 bases and J by 8 bases, with 17 bases between them. Germline lookup yields CDR1 LNHDA and CDR2 SQIVND (reference sequence). The CDR3 is 14 residues long. The CDR3 sequence is CASSPPGGWEPQHF. The CDR3 DNA reads TGTGCCAGTAGCCCCCCCGGGGGGTGGGAGCCCCAGCATTTT.

V is TRBV6-1 and J is TRBJ2-1, with TRBD2 matching over 9 bases. CDR3 size: 15 residues. The germline gives CDR1 MNHNS, CDR2 SASEGT. The V gene end was trimmed by 0 bases and the J gene end by 7 bases; junction bases not matched to a gene: 4. The CDR3 loop reads CASSEAAGGVNEQFF. The CDR3 DNA reads as TGTGCCAGCAGTGAAGCGGCGGGAGGGGTAAATGAGCAGTTCTTC.

The V call is TRBV28, the J call TRBJ1-4; D unclear. Germline CDR1 and CDR2: MDHEN and SYDVKM. This CDR3 is built from 11 residues. V shed 8 bases and J shed 8 bases, with 9 bases lying between them. The CDR3 here is CASEDREKLFF. Here the CDR3 DNA reads TGTGCCAGCGAGGATCGAGAAAAACTGTTTTTT.

This chain uses TRBV27 with TRBJ2-1; 8 bases match TRBD2. CDR1 is MNHEY and CDR2 is SMNVEV in the germline V gene (reference sequence). V lost 5 bases, J lost 4 bases, and 4 bases stayed unmatched. The CDR3 has 14 residues. CDR3 bases: TGTGCCAGCAGTCCCAGCGGGAGATACAATGAGCAGTTCTTC. It translates to CASSPSGRYNEQFF.

The rearrangement links TRBV27 to TRBJ2-2; perhaps TRBD1 as D (7 bases). V was clipped by 4 bases and J by 5 bases, with 11 bases between them. This CDR3 spans 14 amino acids. Germline loops: CDR1 MNHEY, CDR2 SMNVEV (reference sequence). The CDR3 is CASSSGGRTGELFF. DNA of the CDR3: TGTGCCAGCAGTTCAGGGGGGCGAACCGGGGAGCTGTTTTTT.

The chain joins TRBV7-8 to TRBJ2-2; 12 bases agree with TRBD1. The CDR3 has 16 residues. Germline V gene sequence: CDR1 SGHVS, CDR2 FQNEAQ. Trimming removed 5 bases from V and 7 bases from J; junction bases left unmatched: 8. The CDR3, as DNA: TGTGCCAGCAGCCGCGCGGGACAGGGGGCGGTCGGGGAGCTGTTTTTT. Translation gives CASSRAGQGAVGELFF.